This T cell receptor beta chain was sequenced for a study of cytomegalovirus exposure and HLA in healthy donors. As concerns this clone: Its antigen is still unknown.

Study-wide findings and caveats: What a later analysis showed was that several of the most significant clusters appeared linked to common viral pathogens. Most TCR sequences were seen very rarely across donors, but some public TCRs occurred in many. Altogether, around 160 TCR beta chains were recorded as cytomegalovirus-associated. Excluded were some V segments that proved indistinguishable, including TRBV6-2 and TRBV6-3.

The CDR3 runs 14 residues. Losses at the gene ends were 2 bases for V and 2 bases for J; bases not matched to a gene: 2. The V gene's germline CDR1 is SGDLS and CDR2 YYNGEE. The PCR had 60 Vbeta and 13 Jbeta primers. Sequencing used immunoSEQ multiplex PCR; TCRdb keeps in-frame clones, though not all of them. The sample consists of 65,000 to 90,000 clones, roughly four fifths of them appearing once. The V call is TRBV9, the J call TRBJ2-7; 9 positions match TRBD1. The receptor was isolated from a man aged 18-30 years in good health and CMV-seronegative. Input material: PBMCs. CDR3 sequence (DNA): TGTGCCAGCAGCGTTGGGACAGGGACCTACGAGCAGTACTTC. Translation: CASSVGTGTYEQYF. The variable domain in full, completed from reference TRBV9 and TRBJ2-7, reads DSGVTQTPKHLITATGQRVTLRCSPRSGDLSVYWYQQSLDQGLQFLIQYYNGEERAKGNILERFSAQQFPDLHSELNLSSLELGDSALYFCASSVGTGTYEQYFGPGTRLTVT.